The clone carrying this TCR beta chain was recorded a few times. The antigen remains unidentified. The data were taken from a study of identical twins. Whole-study results and caveats: Zero-insertion analyses could be partly confounded by invariant MAIT and iNKT cells. Out-of-frame beta chain sequences displayed weaker excess sharing between twins.

Everyone who gave samples was a healthy Caucasian. One entry per CDR3 protein results from TCRdb running MiXCR on the 5' RACE reads. Found here are 600,000 to 800,000 distinct CDR3 sequences, 21% of them singletons; the top ten hold roughly 4%. Germline CDR1 SGHDN, CDR2 FVKESK. The CDR3 has 15 residues. The V end lost 8 bases, the J end lost 0 bases, and 14 bases lay between the germline ends. The same specimen was also included in a second study, on T cells expressing NK-cell markers.

The clonotype comes from a woman between 18 and 30 years old in good health. The sample consisted of PBMCs. J is TRBJ2-1 and V is TRBV14; D remains unclear. The CDR3 sequence is CASHLTDSSYNEQFF. In nucleotides, the CDR3 is TGTGCCAGCCACCTCACAGATAGCTCCTACAATGAGCAGTTCTTC.